This entry is about one T cell receptor (beta chain). It has no known antigen specificity. It has no much larger one-base neighbor in the sample; base qualities were not kept. TCR CDR3 regions were amplified from genomic DNA by multiplex PCR using the deep immunoSEQ assay. Extracted genomic DNA from each cell subset was distributed evenly across all wells of several immunoSEQ 96-well plates, and each plate was treated as a replicate. For unsorted PBMC, roughly 330 ng genomic DNA, equal to tens of thousands of T cell genomes, was loaded into each replicate PCR. Ten immunoSEQ deep assay plates were used to sequence unsorted PBMC genomic DNA. Purified libraries were measured with a Qubit 3.0 fluorometer, size-checked on a Bioanalyzer 2100, and measured again with the KAPA Library Quantification kit. Every immunoSEQ 96-well plate was sequenced on a dedicated single-read 150-cycle Illumina NextSeq 550 flow cell. As for how the authors treated the data: Because the immunoSEQ output held only junctional sequences and lacked quality scores, the filtering could not match the filtering applied to full-length reads. To assign V/J genes and CDR3, sequences were annotated against IMGT germline references using PyIR, a Python wrapper for IgBLAST v1.9. Any read was removed if the V/J assignment was weak (E-value above 1e-6), the CDR3 was missing, or the read contained stop codons, out-of-frame junctions, or ambiguous translated residues. V3J clonotypes were defined as sequences sharing the same inferred V gene, J gene, and CDR3 amino acid sequence. Percentage overlap between repertoires was computed as shared unique clonotypes divided by the size of the smaller repertoire. Repertoire richness was assessed with RTK rarefaction, the Chao1 estimator, and Recon v2.1 estimates of unobserved clonotypes. Entries here come from immuneACCESS through TCRdb and include only in-frame sequences with V and J called. Some clones fail to appear in such tables; in the studies checked, an unresolved V gene covers under half of the shortfall, and the cause of the remainder is unknown. The V and J calls and clone size are taken from that table; D and trimming were inferred from the DNA. The sample table contains fewer than 650,000 clones; only one count was recorded for 70% to 80% of them. Roughly 13% of the sample is held by the ten biggest clonotypes.

Healthy HIV-negative adults with no recently reported acute infections or vaccinations were included as donors. Only Caucasian adults living in Nashville, Tennessee, USA were represented among the donors. For unsorted samples, some 90 million PBMCs were counted and genomic DNA was extracted with the QIAamp DNA Blood Mini kit. Blood was collected by leukapheresis, and PBMCs were isolated by Ficoll-Histopaque density gradient centrifugation and then cryopreserved in liquid nitrogen vapor phase. From its cysteine to its phenylalanine, the CDR3 spans 16 amino acids. The sequence is cut down to CDR3 DNA, 48 bases in frame from base 1. From the germline V gene, CDR1 is SGHTA and CDR2 is FQGTGA. V is clipped by 2 bases and J by 2 bases, and the sequence between their germline boundaries is 15 bases long. This sample was taken from a study of shared clonotypes between healthy human individuals (TCRdb year 2020). Turning to the overall study: A few men and a couple of women, aged 18 to 49 years, made up the cohort. Between about 0.85 and 9.5 billion PBMCs per donor were obtained by leukapheresis. To increase sequencing depth and limit assay-specific biases, TCR repertoire library preparation and sequencing were carried out by different laboratories using diverse techniques. Blood TCR repertoires of roughly five healthy adults were deeply sequenced to estimate repertoire size and the extent of clonotype sharing between individuals. Study-wide conclusions, independent of this receptor: Pairwise subsampling led to the expectation that sequencing depth would affect the degree of clonotype sharing among donors. Sampling was limited to blood, and TCR repertoires in tissue likely differ from TCR repertoires in blood. Because the study included a small number of donors, the genetic and exposure-history diversity represented was limited.

The sequence links TRBV7-3 to TRBJ1-2; possibly the D gene is TRBD1, per 5 matching bases. The sequencing input was PBMCs. This TCR derives from a woman aged 35 to 49 in good health. Some clones in this sample may be carry-over from other donors' samples. Here is the DNA: TGTGCCAGCAGCTTAGGGCCCTTACAGGAGAACTATGGCTACACCTTC. This gives the protein CASSLGPLQENYGYTF.